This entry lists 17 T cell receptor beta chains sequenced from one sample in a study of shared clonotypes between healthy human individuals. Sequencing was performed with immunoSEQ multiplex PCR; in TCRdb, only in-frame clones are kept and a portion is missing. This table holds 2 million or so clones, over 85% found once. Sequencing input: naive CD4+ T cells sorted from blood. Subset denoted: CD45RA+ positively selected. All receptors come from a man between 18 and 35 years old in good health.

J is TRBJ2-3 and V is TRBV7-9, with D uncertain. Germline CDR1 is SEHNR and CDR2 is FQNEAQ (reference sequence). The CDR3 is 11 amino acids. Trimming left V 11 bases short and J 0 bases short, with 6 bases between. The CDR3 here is CAGTSTDTQYF. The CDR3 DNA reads TGTGCCGGCACTAGCACAGATACGCAGTATTTT.

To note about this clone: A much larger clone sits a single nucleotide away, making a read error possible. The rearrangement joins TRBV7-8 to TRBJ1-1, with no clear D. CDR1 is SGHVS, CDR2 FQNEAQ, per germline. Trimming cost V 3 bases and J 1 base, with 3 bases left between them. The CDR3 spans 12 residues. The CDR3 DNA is TGTGCCAGCAGCTTCTCGAACACTGAAGCTTTCTTT. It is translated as CASSFSNTEAFF.

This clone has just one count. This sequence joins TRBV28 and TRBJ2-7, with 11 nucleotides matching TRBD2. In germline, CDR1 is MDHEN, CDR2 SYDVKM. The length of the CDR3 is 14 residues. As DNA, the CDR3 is TGTGTTAAACGGGCTAGCGGGAGGCCATACGAGCAGTACTTC. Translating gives CVKRASGRPYEQYF.

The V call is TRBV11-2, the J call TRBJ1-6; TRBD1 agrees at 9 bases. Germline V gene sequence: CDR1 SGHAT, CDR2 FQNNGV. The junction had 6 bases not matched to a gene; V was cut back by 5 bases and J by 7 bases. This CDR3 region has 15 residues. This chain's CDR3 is CASSRDRGLNSPLHF. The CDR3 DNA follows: TGTGCCAGCAGCCGTGACAGGGGGTTGAATTCACCCCTCCACTTT. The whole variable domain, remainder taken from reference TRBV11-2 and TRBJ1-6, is EAGVAQSPRYKIIEKRQSVAFWCNPISGHATLYWYQQILGQGPKLLIQFQNNGVVDDSQLPKDRFSAERLKGVDSTLKIQPAKLEDSAVYLCASSRDRGLNSPLHFGNGTRLTVT.

The CDR3 DNA follows: TGTGCCAGCAGTTACAATGCGGATTACGAGCAGTACTTC. It is translated as CASSYNADYEQYF. The genes are TRBV6-6 and TRBJ2-7, with D unresolved. From germline, CDR1 is MNHNY and CDR2 SVGAGI (reference sequence). The V end lost 2 bases, the J end lost 4 bases, and 9 bases lay between the germline ends. The CDR3 length is 13 residues.

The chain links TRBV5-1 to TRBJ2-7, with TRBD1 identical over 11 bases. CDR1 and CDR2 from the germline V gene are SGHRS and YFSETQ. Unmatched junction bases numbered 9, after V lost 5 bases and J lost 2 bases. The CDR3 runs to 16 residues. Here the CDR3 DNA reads TGCGCCAGCAGGCCCACACCGGGACAGGGGGCCTACGAGCAGTACTTC. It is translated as CASRPTPGQGAYEQYF. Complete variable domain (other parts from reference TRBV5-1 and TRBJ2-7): KAGVTQTPRYLIKTRGQQVTLSCSPISGHRSVSWYQQTPGQGLQFLFEYFSETQRNKGNFPGRFSGRQFSNSRSEMNVSTLELGDSALYLCASRPTPGQGAYEQYFGPGTRLTVT.

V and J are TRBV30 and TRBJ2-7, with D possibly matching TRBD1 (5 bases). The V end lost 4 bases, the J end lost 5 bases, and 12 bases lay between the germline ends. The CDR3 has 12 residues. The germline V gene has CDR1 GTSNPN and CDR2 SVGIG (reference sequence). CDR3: CAWTGLGHEQYF. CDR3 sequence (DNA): TGTGCCTGGACAGGGTTAGGCCACGAGCAGTACTTC.

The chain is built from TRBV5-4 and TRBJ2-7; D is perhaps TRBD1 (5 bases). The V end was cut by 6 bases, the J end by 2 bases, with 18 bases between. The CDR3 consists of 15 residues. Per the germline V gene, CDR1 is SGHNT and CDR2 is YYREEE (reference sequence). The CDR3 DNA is TGTGCCAGCATGCCCTCCGCGGACAAAGCCTACGAGCAGTACTTC. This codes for CASMPSADKAYEQYF.

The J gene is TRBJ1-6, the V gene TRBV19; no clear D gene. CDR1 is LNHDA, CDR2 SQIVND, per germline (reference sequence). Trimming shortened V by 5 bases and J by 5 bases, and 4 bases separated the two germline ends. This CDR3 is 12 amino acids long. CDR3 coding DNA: TGTGCCAGTAGTCTTAATAATTCACCCCTCCACTTT. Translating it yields CASSLNNSPLHF.

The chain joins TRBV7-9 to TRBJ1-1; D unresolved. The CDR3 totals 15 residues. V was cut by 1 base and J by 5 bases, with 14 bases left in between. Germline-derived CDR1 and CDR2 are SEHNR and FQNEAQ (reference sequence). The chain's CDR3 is CASSLGPGGSTEAFF. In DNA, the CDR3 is TGTGCCAGCAGCTTAGGGCCTGGAGGTAGTACTGAAGCTTTCTTT.

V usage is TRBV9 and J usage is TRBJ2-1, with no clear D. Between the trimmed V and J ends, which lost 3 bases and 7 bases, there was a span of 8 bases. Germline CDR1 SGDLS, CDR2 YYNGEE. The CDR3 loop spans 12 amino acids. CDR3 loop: CASSGDLNEQFF. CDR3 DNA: TGTGCCAGCAGCGGAGACTTGAATGAGCAGTTCTTC.

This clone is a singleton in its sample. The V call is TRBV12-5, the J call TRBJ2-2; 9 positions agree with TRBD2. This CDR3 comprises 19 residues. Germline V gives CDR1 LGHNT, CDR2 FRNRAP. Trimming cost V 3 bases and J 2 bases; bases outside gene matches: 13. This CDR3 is CASGFPTWREGPNTGELFF. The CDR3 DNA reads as TGTGCTAGTGGTTTCCCAACGTGGCGGGAGGGCCCTAACACCGGGGAGCTGTTTTTT. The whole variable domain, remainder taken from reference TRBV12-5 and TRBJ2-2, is DARVTQTPRHKVTEMGQEVTMRCQPILGHNTVFWYRQTMMQGLELLAYFRNRAPLDDSGMPKDRFSAEMPDATLATLKIQPSEPRDSAVYFCASGFPTWREGPNTGELFFGEGSRLTVL.

DNA for the CDR3: TGTGCCAGCAGTGAAGCAGGGCGGCTACTTGAGCAGTTCTTC. Protein product: CASSEAGRLLEQFF. The chain recombines TRBV2 with TRBJ2-1; D remains ambiguous. Germline CDR1 reads SNHLY; CDR2 reads FYNNEI. V shed 0 bases and J shed 9 bases, with 12 bases lying between them. This CDR3 is 14 amino acids long.

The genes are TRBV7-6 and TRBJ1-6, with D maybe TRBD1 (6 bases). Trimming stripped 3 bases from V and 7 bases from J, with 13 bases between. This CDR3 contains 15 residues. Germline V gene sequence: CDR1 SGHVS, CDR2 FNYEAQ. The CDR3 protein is CASSLSRTENSPLHF. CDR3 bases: TGTGCCAGCAGCTTGTCCCGGACAGAGAATTCACCCCTCCACTTT.

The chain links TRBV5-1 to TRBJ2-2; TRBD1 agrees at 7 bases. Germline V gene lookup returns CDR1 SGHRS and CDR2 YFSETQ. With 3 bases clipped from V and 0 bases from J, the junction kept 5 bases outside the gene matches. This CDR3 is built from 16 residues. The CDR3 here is CASSSRQGTNTGELFF. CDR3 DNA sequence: TGCGCCAGCAGCTCCCGACAGGGAACGAACACCGGGGAGCTGTTTTTT.

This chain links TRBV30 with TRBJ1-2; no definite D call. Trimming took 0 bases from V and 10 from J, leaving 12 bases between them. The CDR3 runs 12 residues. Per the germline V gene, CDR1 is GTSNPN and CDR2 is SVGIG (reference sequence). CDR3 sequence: CAWSVLRTAYTF. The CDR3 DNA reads TGTGCCTGGAGTGTACTAAGAACTGCCTACACCTTC. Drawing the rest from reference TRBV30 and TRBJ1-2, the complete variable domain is SQTIHQWPATLVQPVGSPLSLECTVEGTSNPNLYWYRQAAGRGLQLLFYSVGIGQISSEVPQNLSASRPQDRQFILSSKKLLLSDSGFYLCAWSVLRTAYTFGSGTRLTVV.

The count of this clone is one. CDR3 bases: TGTGCCAGCAGCTTAAAAAGCGGGGGGGCCCCAGATACGCAGTATTTT. It is translated as CASSLKSGGAPDTQYF. The rearrangement joins TRBV5-4 to TRBJ2-3; the match to TRBD2 covers 10 bases. Germline-derived CDR1 and CDR2 are SGHNT and YYREEE (reference sequence). The CDR3 has 16 amino acids. J lost 4 bases, V lost 2 bases, and 7 bases had no gene match.